The present TCR beta chain was sequenced within a study of identical twins. This CDR3 has 11 amino acids. The germline V and J ends were trimmed by 6 bases and 3 bases, with 9 bases remaining between them. Germline V CDR1 and CDR2: DFQATT, SNEGSKA (reference sequence). Study outcomes and limitations: Alpha sequences that were out-of-frame and twin-shared showed an excess of low generation probability. Carriage of fewer insertions was seen in abundant cord blood beta clonotypes, whereas memory repertoires showed none.

There are a few counts of this clonotype. Its antigen is unknown. TCRdb re-called the 5' RACE reads with MiXCR, one entry per CDR3 protein. The table includes around 570,000 distinct CDR3 sequences, roughly 9.5% detected once. This sample was also put to use in a study of yellow fever vaccine responses in identical twins.

The sequence came from a woman aged 18-29 years in good health. The sample comprised PBMCs. This chain joins TRBV20-1 and TRBJ2-7; D gene uncertain. CDR3 bases: TGCAGTGCCGAGTCGGGCTACGAGCAGTACTTC. Translating gives CSAESGYEQYF.